The rows below give T cell receptor beta chains drawn from one sample of a study of regulatory T cells in long-lasting Graves disease. MiXCR, run by TCRdb on the multiplex PCR reads, gives a single entry per CDR3 protein. The table has some 440,000 distinct CDR3 sequences, around 20% seen once. The sample in question was peripheral blood mononuclear cells (PBMCs), obtained when the disease was refractory, from a patient treated with antithyroid drugs. The receptors stem from a female donor with Graves disease. CDR3s include the opening cysteine and the closing phenylalanine or tryptophan. A D gene is named only where the DNA matches it firmly. Not all rows give a size; the values are once, few, many and, for expanded clones, a class.

CDR3 length: 15; D gene: -; V gene: TRBV20-1; J gene: TRBJ2-5; clone size: few; CDR3 protein: CSARVLRLRGETQYF; CDR3 DNA: TGCAGTGCTAGAGTTCTGCGGTTAAGGGGGGAGACCCAGTACTTC
CDR3 length: 15; D gene: -; V gene: TRBV6-1; J gene: TRBJ2-6; clone size: -; CDR3 protein: CASSPGRGGANVLTF; CDR3 DNA: TGTGCCAGCAGCCCGGGGAGAGGTGGGGCCAACGTCCTGACTTTC
CDR3 length: 13; D gene: TRBD1; V gene: TRBV19; J gene: TRBJ1-5; clone size: -; CDR3 protein: CATSYRGGQPQHF; CDR3 DNA: TGTGCCACCAGCTACAGGGGCGGGCAGCCCCAGCATTTT
CDR3 length: 15; D gene: TRBD2; V gene: TRBV7-9; J gene: TRBJ2-7; clone size: few; CDR3 protein: CASSSERERVREQYF; CDR3 DNA: TGTGCCAGCAGCTCCGAGCGGGAGAGGGTACGCGAGCAGTACTTC
CDR3 length: 13; D gene: TRBD2; V gene: TRBV7-9; J gene: TRBJ2-7; clone size: few; CDR3 protein: CASSAKRDLEQYF; CDR3 DNA: TGTGCCAGCAGCGCAAAGCGGGATCTCGAGCAGTACTTC
CDR3 length: 14; D gene: -; V gene: TRBV28; J gene: TRBJ2-7; clone size: many; CDR3 protein: CASSPSGQSYEQYF; CDR3 DNA: TGTGCCAGCAGTCCCTCGGGACAAAGCTACGAGCAGTACTTC
CDR3 length: 11; D gene: TRBD1; V gene: TRBV25-1; J gene: TRBJ1-1; clone size: -; CDR3 protein: CATGTGPEAFF; CDR3 DNA: TGTGCCACCGGGACAGGGCCTGAAGCTTTCTTT
CDR3 length: 16; D gene: TRBD1; V gene: TRBV7-9; J gene: TRBJ2-4; clone size: few; CDR3 protein: CASSRNRGIAKNIQYF; CDR3 DNA: TGTGCCAGCAGCCGAAACAGGGGGATAGCCAAAAACATTCAGTACTTC
CDR3 length: 14; D gene: -; V gene: TRBV11-3; J gene: TRBJ2-2; clone size: -; CDR3 protein: CASSAPRGSGELFF; CDR3 DNA: TGTGCCAGCAGCGCCCCCCGGGGCTCCGGGGAGCTGTTTTTT
CDR3 length: 13; D gene: -; V gene: TRBV28; J gene: TRBJ1-1; clone size: many; CDR3 protein: CASSHPGNTEAFF; CDR3 DNA: TGTGCCAGCAGTCACCCCGGGAACACTGAAGCTTTCTTT
CDR3 length: 16; D gene: -; V gene: TRBV7-2; J gene: TRBJ2-2; clone size: many; CDR3 protein: CASRSLSNSNTGELFF; CDR3 DNA: TGTGCCAGCAGATCCTTAAGTAATTCGAACACCGGGGAGCTGTTTTTT
CDR3 length: 15; D gene: -; V gene: TRBV6-2/TRBV6-3; J gene: TRBJ1-2; clone size: -; CDR3 protein: CASNPERQPISGYTF; CDR3 DNA: TGTGCCAGCAATCCCGAGAGGCAGCCAATAAGTGGCTACACCTTC
CDR3 length: 18; D gene: -; V gene: TRBV5-1; J gene: TRBJ2-4; clone size: few; CDR3 protein: CASSLDLPGARAKNIQYF; CDR3 DNA: TGCGCCAGCAGCTTGGATCTCCCAGGGGCCAGGGCCAAAAACATTCAGTACTTC
CDR3 length: 15; D gene: -; V gene: TRBV4-3; J gene: TRBJ1-1; clone size: -; CDR3 protein: CASSQGSRGYTEAFF; CDR3 DNA: TGCGCCAGCAGCCAAGGGTCTCGTGGCTACACTGAAGCTTTCTTT
CDR3 length: 19; D gene: TRBD2; V gene: TRBV11-1; J gene: TRBJ2-2; clone size: few; CDR3 protein: CASSLGTWTREVVTGELFF; CDR3 DNA: TGTGCCAGCAGCTTAGGTACATGGACTAGGGAGGTTGTCACCGGGGAGCTGTTTTTT
CDR3 length: 12; D gene: -; V gene: TRBV28; J gene: TRBJ2-1; clone size: -; CDR3 protein: CASSLARKPSFF; CDR3 DNA: TGTGCCAGCAGTTTAGCGCGGAAACCCTCCTTCTTC
CDR3 length: 15; D gene: -; V gene: TRBV11-1; J gene: TRBJ1-6; clone size: once; CDR3 protein: CASSLEPRRSEPLHF; CDR3 DNA: TGTGCCAGCAGCTTGGAACCAAGGCGATCCGAACCCCTCCACTTT
CDR3 length: 19; D gene: -; V gene: TRBV19; J gene: TRBJ2-7; clone size: -; CDR3 protein: CASSSSSGQGRTLSYEQYF; CDR3 DNA: TGTGCCAGTAGTAGCTCATCCGGGCAGGGGCGAACCCTCTCGTACGAGCAGTACTTC
CDR3 length: 15; D gene: TRBD1; V gene: TRBV11-1; J gene: TRBJ1-1; clone size: -; CDR3 protein: CASSTQGQGGTEAFF; CDR3 DNA: TGTGCCAGCAGCACACAGGGACAGGGCGGCACTGAAGCTTTCTTT
CDR3 length: 15; D gene: -; V gene: TRBV7-2; J gene: TRBJ2-5; clone size: many; CDR3 protein: CASSLSAGIQETQYF; CDR3 DNA: TGTGCCAGCAGCTTATCCGCGGGAATCCAAGAGACCCAGTACTTC
CDR3 length: 15; D gene: -; V gene: TRBV27; J gene: TRBJ2-7; clone size: few; CDR3 protein: CASSFFEGSSYEQYF; CDR3 DNA: TGTGCCAGCAGTTTTTTCGAGGGTAGCTCCTACGAGCAGTACTTC
CDR3 length: 15; D gene: TRBD1; V gene: TRBV15; J gene: TRBJ1-2; clone size: -; CDR3 protein: CATSRDGGQGYGYTF; CDR3 DNA: TGTGCCACCAGCAGAGATGGAGGACAGGGTTATGGCTACACCTTC
CDR3 length: 15; D gene: TRBD1; V gene: TRBV5-1; J gene: TRBJ1-1; clone size: -; CDR3 protein: CASSLVQGAYGEAFF; CDR3 DNA: TGCGCCAGCAGCTTGGTACAGGGGGCTTATGGTGAAGCTTTCTTT
CDR3 length: 15; D gene: TRBD1; V gene: TRBV5-1; J gene: TRBJ2-7; clone size: once; CDR3 protein: CASSLVTGGRNEQYF; CDR3 DNA: TGCGCCAGCAGCTTGGTTACAGGGGGTAGGAACGAGCAGTACTTC
CDR3 length: 13; D gene: -; V gene: TRBV12-3/TRBV12-4; J gene: TRBJ2-1; clone size: once; CDR3 protein: CASNPGPNNEQFF; CDR3 DNA: TGTGCCAGCAACCCGGGACCAAACAATGAGCAGTTCTTC
CDR3 length: 17; D gene: TRBD1; V gene: TRBV6-1; J gene: TRBJ1-1; clone size: many; CDR3 protein: CASKRGQGDNLYTEAFF; CDR3 DNA: TGTGCCAGCAAGAGAGGACAGGGGGATAATTTGTATACTGAAGCTTTCTTT
CDR3 length: 13; D gene: -; V gene: TRBV5-1; J gene: TRBJ2-7; clone size: many; CDR3 protein: CASSLAPGDEQYF; CDR3 DNA: TGCGCCAGCAGCTTGGCCCCAGGGGACGAGCAGTACTTC
CDR3 length: 14; D gene: -; V gene: TRBV5-4; J gene: TRBJ1-4; clone size: few; CDR3 protein: CASSVGATNEKLFF; CDR3 DNA: TGTGCCAGCAGCGTAGGAGCAACTAATGAAAAACTGTTTTTT
CDR3 length: 11; D gene: -; V gene: TRBV29-1; J gene: TRBJ1-2; clone size: -; CDR3 protein: CSVSVSYGYTF; CDR3 DNA: TGCAGCGTTTCTGTGAGCTATGGCTACACCTTC
CDR3 length: 14; D gene: TRBD1; V gene: TRBV6-1; J gene: TRBJ2-7; clone size: -; CDR3 protein: CASSRDRGRNEQYF; CDR3 DNA: TGTGCCAGCAGCCGGGACAGGGGGCGTAACGAGCAGTACTTC
CDR3 length: 14; D gene: TRBD2; V gene: TRBV28; J gene: TRBJ2-7; clone size: many; CDR3 protein: CASSLRGLAYEQYF; CDR3 DNA: TGTGCCAGCAGTTTAAGGGGACTAGCCTACGAGCAGTACTTC
CDR3 length: 14; D gene: -; V gene: TRBV28; J gene: TRBJ2-2; clone size: -; CDR3 protein: CASRSTTNTGELLF; CDR3 DNA: TGTGCCAGCAGGTCCACTACGAACACCGGGGAGCTGTTATTT